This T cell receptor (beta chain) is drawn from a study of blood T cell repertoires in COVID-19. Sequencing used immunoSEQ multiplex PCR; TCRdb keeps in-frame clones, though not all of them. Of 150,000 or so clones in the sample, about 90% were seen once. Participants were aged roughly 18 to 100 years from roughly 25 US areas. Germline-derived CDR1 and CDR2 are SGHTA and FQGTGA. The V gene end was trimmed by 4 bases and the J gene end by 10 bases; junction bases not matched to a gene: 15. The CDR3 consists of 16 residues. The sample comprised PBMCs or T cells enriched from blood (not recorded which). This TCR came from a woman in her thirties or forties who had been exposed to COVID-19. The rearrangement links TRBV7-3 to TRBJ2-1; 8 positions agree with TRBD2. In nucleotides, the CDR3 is TGTGCCAGCAGCTCCCCCGGGGGGGCCTTCTCCCAAGAGCAGTTCTTC. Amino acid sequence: CASSSPGGAFSQEQFF.